This is a list of T cell receptor beta chains from one sample in a study of T cells in Graves' hyperthyroidism and ophthalmopathy. TCRdb itself ran the multiplex PCR reads through MiXCR, one entry per CDR3 protein. The profile shows hundreds of thousands of distinct CDR3 sequences, about 16% of them singletons. Sequenced: blood. The receptors originated from a woman in her 40s with Graves' ophthalmopathy. CDR3s include the opening cysteine and the closing phenylalanine or tryptophan. A D gene is named only where the DNA matches it firmly. Not every row has a clone size; where given, it reads once, few, many or a size class.

v_call: TRBV20-1; d_call: TRBD1; j_call: TRBJ1-1; clone_size: many; cdr3_nt: TGCAGTGCTAGAAACGGAGACAGGGTTACTGAAGCTTTCTTT; cdr3_aa: CSARNGDRVTEAFF
v_call: TRBV2; d_call: .; j_call: TRBJ2-1; clone_size: few; cdr3_nt: TGTGCCAGCAGTGAACAGCAGCCAACCTACAATGAGCGGTTCTTC; cdr3_aa: CASSEQQPTYNERFF
v_call: TRBV19; d_call: .; j_call: TRBJ2-1; clone_size: few; cdr3_nt: TGTGCCAGTAGTCAAGGACAGAGGGTCAATGAGCAGTTCTTC; cdr3_aa: CASSQGQRVNEQFF
v_call: TRBV5-1; d_call: TRBD2; j_call: TRBJ2-3; clone_size: many; cdr3_nt: TGCGCCAGCAGCCGGATTAGCGGGAGCACAGATACGCAGTATTTT; cdr3_aa: CASSRISGSTDTQYF
v_call: TRBV12-3/TRBV12-4; d_call: .; j_call: TRBJ1-4; clone_size: .; cdr3_nt: TGTGCCAGCAGGCCCGAGCGGGAGTATGAAAAACTGTTTTTT; cdr3_aa: CASRPEREYEKLFF
v_call: TRBV6-1; d_call: .; j_call: TRBJ2-7; clone_size: few; cdr3_nt: TGTGCCAGCAGTCTCGGGCGGGGGCACTACGAGCAGTACTTC; cdr3_aa: CASSLGRGHYEQYF
v_call: TRBV28; d_call: TRBD2; j_call: TRBJ2-7; clone_size: few; cdr3_nt: TGTGCCAGCAGTTCATACGGGGGGGCGGGAGCGTACGAGCAGTACTTC; cdr3_aa: CASSSYGGAGAYEQYF
v_call: TRBV6-1; d_call: TRBD2; j_call: TRBJ2-5; clone_size: many; cdr3_nt: TGTGCCAGCAGCCGGACTAGCGGGGGCCCTGCAGAGACCCAGTACTTC; cdr3_aa: CASSRTSGGPAETQYF
v_call: TRBV2; d_call: .; j_call: TRBJ1-5; clone_size: few; cdr3_nt: TGTGCCTGCCAAGATTCGTATAGCAATCAGCCCCAGCATTTT; cdr3_aa: CACQDSYSNQPQHF
v_call: TRBV3-1; d_call: TRBD2; j_call: TRBJ2-3; clone_size: few; cdr3_nt: TGTGCCAGCAGCCCCTACCCCGGGACTAGCGGGGGGAGCACAGATACGCAGTATTTT; cdr3_aa: CASSPYPGTSGGSTDTQYF
v_call: TRBV20-1; d_call: TRBD2; j_call: TRBJ2-1; clone_size: many; cdr3_nt: TGCAGTGCTAGATCAAGGGGGCGCGCGGGTAGCGGGAGTTACAATGAGCAGTTCTTC; cdr3_aa: CSARSRGRAGSGSYNEQFF
v_call: TRBV7-9; d_call: .; j_call: TRBJ1-5; clone_size: few; cdr3_nt: TGTGCCAGCAGCTTAGGTCGGCAGCCAAATCAGCCCCAGCATTTT; cdr3_aa: CASSLGRQPNQPQHF
v_call: TRBV18; d_call: TRBD1; j_call: TRBJ2-5; clone_size: many; cdr3_nt: TGTGCCAGCTCCCTCAACCCCGGGACAGGGGTCGCAGAGACCCAGTACTTC; cdr3_aa: CASSLNPGTGVAETQYF
v_call: TRBV12-3/TRBV12-4; d_call: .; j_call: TRBJ2-7; clone_size: .; cdr3_nt: TGTGCCAGCAGTTTTCAGTTGAGCTCCTACGAGCAGTACTTC; cdr3_aa: CASSFQLSSYEQYF
v_call: TRBV18; d_call: .; j_call: TRBJ1-1; clone_size: many; cdr3_nt: TGTGCCAGCTCACCAGGAACAGGGAAAGCTTTCTTT; cdr3_aa: CASSPGTGKAFF
v_call: TRBV5-1; d_call: .; j_call: TRBJ2-7; clone_size: many; cdr3_nt: TGCGCCAGCAGCTTCACAGGGAGCTACGAGCAGTACTTC; cdr3_aa: CASSFTGSYEQYF
v_call: TRBV12-3/TRBV12-4; d_call: .; j_call: TRBJ2-1; clone_size: .; cdr3_nt: TGTGCCAGCAGTTTAAGGTATCCGGTAGAGACCTACAATGAGCAGTTCTTC; cdr3_aa: CASSLRYPVETYNEQFF
v_call: TRBV20-1; d_call: TRBD2; j_call: TRBJ2-3; clone_size: .; cdr3_nt: TGCAGTGCTGGCGGGGGGCGGGCAGATACGCAGTATTTT; cdr3_aa: CSAGGGRADTQYF
v_call: TRBV7-9; d_call: .; j_call: TRBJ2-3; clone_size: many; cdr3_nt: TGTGCCAGCAGCCCCCCGGGCGGGGTCACAGATACGCAGTATTTT; cdr3_aa: CASSPPGGVTDTQYF
v_call: TRBV7-3; d_call: TRBD1; j_call: TRBJ2-6; clone_size: few; cdr3_nt: TGTGCCAGCAGCTATGGACAGGGCTCTGGGGCCAACGTCCTGACTTTC; cdr3_aa: CASSYGQGSGANVLTF
v_call: TRBV6-1; d_call: .; j_call: TRBJ2-6; clone_size: few; cdr3_nt: TGTGCCAGCAGTGAAGCGTACCGCTCTGGGGCCAACGTCCTGACTTTC; cdr3_aa: CASSEAYRSGANVLTF
v_call: TRBV3-1; d_call: TRBD2; j_call: TRBJ2-7; clone_size: .; cdr3_nt: TGTGCCAGCAGCCCGACTATGGGGAGGGAGACCTACGAGCAGTACTTC; cdr3_aa: CASSPTMGRETYEQYF
v_call: TRBV30; d_call: .; j_call: TRBJ2-2; clone_size: few; cdr3_nt: TGTGCCTGGGACAGCCTTGACACCGGGGAGCTGTTTTTT; cdr3_aa: CAWDSLDTGELFF
v_call: TRBV6-2/TRBV6-3; d_call: .; j_call: TRBJ1-5; clone_size: few; cdr3_nt: TGTGCCAGCATGGGGTTTGGAGACGGTCCCCAGCATTTT; cdr3_aa: CASMGFGDGPQHF